The next 15 T cell receptor beta chains were all read from a single sample in a study of blood T cells in healthy people across ages (dated by TCRdb to about 2015). The method behind the library was 5' RACE. TCRdb records Illumina HiSeq 2500 as the sequencer. The second PCR ran for about 6 to 12 cycles and used a J-beta primer mix along with a sample-barcoded 5' primer. TCRdb itself trimmed the public reads at Q25 with fastp, ran MiXCR and retained productive beta chains. Entries that share a CDR3 protein sequence are merged under the most common genes and DNA. Here the sample has 600,000 to 900,000 distinct CDR3 sequences; around 25% occur a single time. Of the sample, 2.5% to 3.5% falls within the top ten clones. The same data also contributed to another study, on T cells of mothers and their children.

Sequencing was performed on blood. Receptors were obtained from a boy younger than 18 in good health.

V is TRBV12-5 and J is TRBJ2-1, with 8 bases identical to TRBD1. CDR3 size: 18 residues. V was pared by 0 bases and J by 0 bases, with 7 bases of the junction left unmatched. CDR1 LGHNT and CDR2 FRNRAP come from the germline V gene. CDR3 residues: CASGLVPGQVTSYNEQFF. The CDR3 DNA reads as TGTGCTAGTGGTTTGGTACCGGGACAGGTGACCTCCTACAATGAGCAGTTCTTC. The full variable domain, with the rest looked up from reference TRBV12-5 and TRBJ2-1, is DARVTQTPRHKVTEMGQEVTMRCQPILGHNTVFWYRQTMMQGLELLAYFRNRAPLDDSGMPKDRFSAEMPDATLATLKIQPSEPRDSAVYFCASGLVPGQVTSYNEQFFGPGTRLTVL.

J is TRBJ2-4 and V is TRBV6-6; possibly TRBD1 or TRBD2 for D (7 bases each). Germline V gene data show CDR1 as MNHNY and CDR2 as SVGAGI (reference sequence). The ends were cut back, 7 bases at V and 5 bases at J, with 15 bases in the middle. The CDR3 contains 14 residues. CDR3 region: CASTETGRENIQYF. CDR3 DNA: TGTGCCAGCACGGAGACAGGGAGGGAAAACATTCAGTACTTC.

This clonotype has just a few counts. The rearrangement links TRBV7-2 to TRBJ2-7, with 7 nucleotides matching TRBD2. The V gene's germline CDR1 is SGHTA and CDR2 FQGNSA. The junction had 4 bases not matched to a gene; V was cut back by 5 bases and J by 3 bases. CDR3 length: 13 residues. CDR3 in amino acids: CASSKAGIYEQYF. Written as DNA, the CDR3 is TGTGCCAGCAGCAAAGCGGGGATCTACGAGCAGTACTTC.

As to this clonotype: The junction departs from the called germline gene at one end, perhaps through a read error. This chain uses TRBV12-3 or TRBV12-4 with TRBJ2-7; D call uncertain. CDR3 length equals 15 residues. CDR3: CASSFVQTISCEQYF. In DNA form, the CDR3 reads TGTGCCAGCAGTTTCGTCCAGACCATCTCCTGCGAGCAGTACTTC.

This rearrangement joins TRBV5-1 to TRBJ2-7; 7 nucleotides align to TRBD1. Germline loops: CDR1 SGHRS, CDR2 YFSETQ. There are 15 residues in the CDR3. The J segment lost 4 bases and the V segment lost 4 bases, leaving 11 bases of the junction unmatched. CDR3 region: CASSPRQGSGYEQYF. CDR3 coding DNA: TGCGCCAGCAGCCCGCGACAGGGAAGTGGGTACGAGCAGTACTTC.

This clonotype was detected only a few times. The genes are TRBV28 and TRBJ2-7; TRBD1 aligns across 8 bases. CDR3 length equals 13 residues. In germline, CDR1 is MDHEN, CDR2 SYDVKM. Germline trimming cut 9 bases from V and 0 bases from J; bases unmatched to any gene: 4. The CDR3 spells CASLQGGSYEQYF. In DNA form, the CDR3 reads TGTGCCAGTCTACAGGGGGGCTCCTACGAGCAGTACTTC.

Only a few counts were recorded for this clonotype. The chain couples TRBV28 to TRBJ2-7; 7 bases agree with TRBD2. With V trimmed by 8 bases and J by 2 bases, 12 bases remained unmatched. The CDR3 covers 15 residues. Germline V gene data show CDR1 as MDHEN and CDR2 as SYDVKM. The CDR3 sequence: CASAPPGGIPYEQYF. CDR3 DNA sequence: TGTGCCAGCGCCCCACCGGGGGGAATCCCCTACGAGCAGTACTTC. The full variable domain, with the rest looked up from reference TRBV28 and TRBJ2-7, is DVKVTQSSRYLVKRTGEKVFLECVQDMDHENMFWYRQDPGLGLRLIYFSYDVKMKEKGDIPEGYSVSREKKERFSLILESASTNQTSMYLCASAPPGGIPYEQYFGPGTRLTVT.

J is TRBJ2-1 and V is TRBV24-1; 10 bases line up with TRBD2. V dropped 4 bases and J dropped 8; count of bases not matched to a gene: 10. The CDR3 sequence is 16 residues long. Germline CDR1 is KGHDR and CDR2 is SFDVKD. Here the CDR3 DNA reads TGTGCCACCAGTGACTACAGCGGGGGGGCGAACTATGAGCAGTTCTTC. Translating gives CATSDYSGGANYEQFF.

This clonotype appeared a few times. The rearrangement joins TRBV30 to TRBJ1-4, with a weak D call TRBD1 (6 bases). The germline gives CDR1 GTSNPN, CDR2 SVGIG (reference sequence). This CDR3 region has 13 residues. Trimming took 1 base from V and 8 from J, leaving 11 bases between them. DNA for the CDR3: TGTGCCTGGAGTGGTACGGGGGGCGAAAAACTGTTTTTT. This codes for CAWSGTGGEKLFF.

The chain couples TRBV27 to TRBJ2-7; either TRBD1 or TRBD2 may fit D (6 bases each). Germline V gives CDR1 MNHEY, CDR2 SMNVEV (reference sequence). CDR3 size: 14 residues. The ends were cut back, 4 bases at V and 2 bases at J, with 12 bases in the middle. CDR3 sequence reads: CASSSTGGAYEQYF. The CDR3 DNA follows: TGTGCCAGCAGTTCGACAGGAGGGGCCTACGAGCAGTACTTC.

This clonotype was counted between two and nine times. The genes are TRBV6-6 and TRBJ2-2; TRBD1 aligns across 10 bases. J gave up 5 bases and V 3 bases, and 6 bases lay outside the gene matches. The CDR3 extends over 16 amino acids. CDR1 and CDR2 (germline): MNHNY, SVGAGI (reference sequence). The CDR3 coding sequence is TGTGCCAGCAGTTATGGACAGGGGGTCCAAACCGGGGAGCTGTTTTTT. It is translated as CASSYGQGVQTGELFF.

V gene TRBV20-1 combines with J gene TRBJ2-6; D may be TRBD1 (5 bases). Trimming took off 3 bases at V and 0 bases at J, with 21 bases between the two ends. This CDR3 has 19 amino acids. Germline V gives CDR1 DFQATT, CDR2 SNEGSKA (reference sequence). CDR3 in DNA: TGCAGTGCTAGGTCGGCAGGGAACTTCCCGTTCTCTGGGGCCAACGTCCTGACTTTC. This codes for CSARSAGNFPFSGANVLTF.

This clonotype has more than one count but fewer than ten. The rearrangement joins TRBV12-3 or TRBV12-4 to TRBJ2-2; perhaps TRBD1 as D (6 bases). The length of the CDR3 is 16 residues. Trimming removed 4 bases from V and 6 bases from J, with 18 bases in between. CDR3 bases: TGTGCCAGCAGTTCGCGTGGGGGCGCCAGCCCCGGGGAGCTGTTTTTT. Its protein is CASSSRGGASPGELFF.

V is TRBV3-1 and J is TRBJ2-7; perhaps TRBD2 as D (7 bases). Between the trimmed V and J ends, which lost 1 base and 7 bases, there was a span of 20 bases. The CDR3 loop spans 16 amino acids. Germline V gene lookup returns CDR1 LGHDT and CDR2 YNNKEL (reference sequence). This CDR3 is CASSQVWRGGQGEQYF. The CDR3 DNA is TGTGCCAGCAGCCAAGTATGGCGCGGGGGCCAGGGGGAGCAGTACTTC.

This chain links TRBV9 with TRBJ2-5; D perhaps matches TRBD1 (5 bases). CDR1 SGDLS and CDR2 YYNGEE come from the germline V gene. Trimming pared 0 bases from V and 5 bases from J, leaving 14 bases between. The CDR3 length is 15 residues. CDR3 protein: CASSVEGRGSETQYF. CDR3 coding DNA: TGTGCCAGCAGCGTAGAAGGAAGGGGATCGGAGACCCAGTACTTC.